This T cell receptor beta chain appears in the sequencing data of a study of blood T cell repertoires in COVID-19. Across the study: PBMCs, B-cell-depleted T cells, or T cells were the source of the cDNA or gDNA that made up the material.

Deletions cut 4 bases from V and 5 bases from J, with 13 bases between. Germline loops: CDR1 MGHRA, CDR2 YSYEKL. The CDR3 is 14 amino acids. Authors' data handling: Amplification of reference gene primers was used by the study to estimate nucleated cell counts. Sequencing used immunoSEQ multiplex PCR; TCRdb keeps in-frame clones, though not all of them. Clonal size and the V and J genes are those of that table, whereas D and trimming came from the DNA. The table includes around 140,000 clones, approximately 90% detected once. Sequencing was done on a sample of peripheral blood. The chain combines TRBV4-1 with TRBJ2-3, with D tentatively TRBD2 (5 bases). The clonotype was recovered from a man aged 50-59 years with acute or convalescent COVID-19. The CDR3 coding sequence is TGCGCCAGCAGCCGACGGACGGAGGTAGATACGCAGTATTTT. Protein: CASSRRTEVDTQYF.